This section outlines one T cell receptor (beta chain) sequence together with its context. Clones were read by immunoSEQ multiplex PCR, and TCRdb kept only the in-frame ones, dropping some. The table shows around 150,000 clones, with approximately 80% occurring only once. These data are taken from a study of blood T cell repertoires in COVID-19. Study background: Sites in the United States, Italy and Spain provided acute and convalescent COVID-19 samples.

The study assigned cohorts using participant-reported clinical history. Donors in Cohort 3 counted as recovered after two negative PCRs, clearance, or symptom resolution. CDR3 length equals 14 residues. CDR1 and CDR2 (germline): SGHAT, FQDESV (reference sequence). The V segment lost 5 bases and the J segment 8 bases; nucleotides outside the gene matches: 4. The source is a woman aged 40 to 49 who had recovered from COVID-19. The chain has TRBV11-1 and TRBJ1-6; 9 bases match TRBD1. Sequencing used PBMCs or T cells enriched from blood (not recorded which). In nucleotides, the CDR3 is TGTGCCAGCAGCCCAACAGGGGGCGATTCACCCCTCCACTTT. It translates to CASSPTGGDSPLHF.